The 3 T cell receptor beta chains in this list originate from one sample, sequenced in a study of OX40 agonist ivuxolimab in advanced cancers. The method was immunoSEQ multiplex PCR; TCRdb's version includes in-frame clones alone and lacks a portion of them. The data hold 20,000 to 25,000 clones, with 85% to 90% observed a single time. The specimen comprised CD4+ or CD8+ T cells sorted from blood, sampled in a trial of the OX40 agonist ivuxolimab. All receptors come from an adult with an advanced solid tumor such as melanoma, head and neck, liver or kidney cancer.

This chain connects TRBV2 to TRBJ2-1; 11 nucleotides match TRBD1. This CDR3 has 19 amino acids. V lost 7 bases and J lost 3; bases outside the gene matches: 17. CDR1 and CDR2 from the germline V gene are SNHLY and FYNNEI. The CDR3 nucleotides are TGTGCCAGCAAAGGGCTCGGACAGGGGGCACTACAAAACTACAATGAGCAGTTCTTC. Its protein product is CASKGLGQGALQNYNEQFF.

The gene calls are TRBV5-1 and TRBJ1-2, with 7 bases aligning to TRBD1. CDR3 size: 13 residues. V gave up 1 base and J gave up 4 bases; unmatched junction bases: 1. From germline, CDR1 is SGHRS and CDR2 YFSETQ. CDR3 amino acids: CASSLTGVYGYTF. The CDR3 DNA is TGCGCCAGCAGCTTGACAGGGGTCTATGGCTACACCTTC.

The chain recombines TRBV5-1 with TRBJ2-2; D is unclear. Germline CDR1 reads SGHRS; CDR2 reads YFSETQ. The V and J ends lost 0 bases and 2 bases respectively, with 8 bases between them. The CDR3 runs 15 residues. The CDR3 DNA is TGCGCCAGCAGCTTGGAGGGCACCAACACCGGGGAGCTGTTTTTT. It translates to CASSLEGTNTGELFF.